This TCR beta chain was recorded in a study of blood T cell repertoires in COVID-19. Sequencing used immunoSEQ multiplex PCR; TCRdb keeps in-frame clones, though not all of them. The sample has about 200,000 clones, around 84% seen once; the top ten hold approximately 19%. Germline-derived CDR1 and CDR2 are SNHLY and FYNNEI. Trimming stripped 8 bases from V and 2 bases from J, with 10 bases between. The CDR3 extends over 12 amino acids. The sequenced sample was PBMCs or T cells enriched from blood (not recorded which). This clonotype was obtained from a middle-aged man who had recovered from COVID-19. The V and J genes are TRBV2 and TRBJ2-7, with D unresolved. The DNA for the CDR3 is TGTGCCAGCCGTCCACAGACCTACGAGCAGTACTTC. Translated, it gives CASRPQTYEQYF.